This record looks at one TCR beta chain sequence and its context. The protocol was immunoSEQ multiplex PCR, while the TCRdb copy is restricted to in-frame clones and leaves out a portion. The sample has under 90,000 clones; approximately 85% are singletons. This record comes from a study of OX40 agonist ivuxolimab in advanced cancers. The CDR3 loop spans 18 amino acids. Trimming took 5 bases from V and 4 from J; bases not matched to a gene: 15. Per germline, CDR1 SGHTA and CDR2 FQGNSA. V usage is TRBV7-2 and J usage is TRBJ2-1, with 9 bases lining up with TRBD2. The sequence came from an adult with an advanced solid tumor such as melanoma, head and neck, liver or kidney cancer. Sequenced here: CD4+ or CD8+ T cells sorted from blood, sampled in a trial of the OX40 agonist ivuxolimab. This CDR3 is CASSPRGTKLAGYNEQFF. The CDR3 DNA sequence: TGTGCCAGCAGCCCACGGGGGACCAAACTAGCGGGTTACAATGAGCAGTTCTTC.